This T cell receptor beta chain was profiled in a study of blood T cells in healthy people across ages. Study-wide results and limits: Among T cells, TCR beta diversity per million cells dropped roughly linearly as age rose.

CDR1 and CDR2 (germline): MNHEY, SVGAGI. The V gene end was trimmed by 4 bases and the J gene end by 1 base; junction bases not matched to a gene: 6. CDR3 length: 16 residues. A second PCR of 7 to 11 cycles used a sample-barcoded 5' primer and a J-beta primer mix. TCRdb recomputed calls from the 5' RACE reads with MiXCR, one row per CDR3 protein. The table lists 1.5 million to 2 million distinct CDR3 sequences, just under 50% of them singletons, with approximately 2.1% in the top ten. In its sample, this clonotype was seen a few times. Its antigen is not identified. Peripheral blood, around 10 milliliters per donor, was collected.

The V gene is TRBV6-5, the J gene TRBJ2-1, with 8 bases matching TRBD1. The sequence came from a woman aged 40 to 50 in good health. The specimen sequenced was blood. The CDR3 loop reads CASSSLGQGSYNEQFF. Here the CDR3 DNA reads TGTGCCAGCAGTTCTTTAGGACAGGGATCCTACAATGAGCAGTTCTTC.